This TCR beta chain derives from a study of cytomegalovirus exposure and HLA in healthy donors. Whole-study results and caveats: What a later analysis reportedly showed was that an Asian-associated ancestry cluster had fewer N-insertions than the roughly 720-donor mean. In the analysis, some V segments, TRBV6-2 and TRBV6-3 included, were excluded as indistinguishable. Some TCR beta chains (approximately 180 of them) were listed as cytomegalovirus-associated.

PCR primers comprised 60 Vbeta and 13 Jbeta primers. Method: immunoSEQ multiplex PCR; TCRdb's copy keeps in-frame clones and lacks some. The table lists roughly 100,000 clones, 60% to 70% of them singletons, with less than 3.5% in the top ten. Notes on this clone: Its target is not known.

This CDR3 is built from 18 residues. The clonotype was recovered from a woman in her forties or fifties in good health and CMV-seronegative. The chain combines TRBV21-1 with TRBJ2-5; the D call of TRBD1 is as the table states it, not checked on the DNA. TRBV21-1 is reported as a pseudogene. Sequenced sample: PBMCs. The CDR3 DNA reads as TGTGCCAGCAACTTAAGGGACAGGCGAATTTGGGTCGAAGAGACCCAGTACTTC. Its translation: CASNLRDRRIWVEETQYF.